This T cell receptor (beta chain) was captured in a study of blood T cell repertoires in COVID-19. As processed by the authors: Amplifying reference gene primers gave estimates of nucleated cell counts. Clones were sequenced by immunoSEQ multiplex PCR, and TCRdb holds only the in-frame ones, with some missing. V, J and clone size derive from that table, while D and trimming were established from the DNA sequence. The profile shows about 94,000 clones, about four fifths of them singletons. As regards this clone: The identical CDR3 is also encoded by other nucleotide sequences in the sample.

The CDR3 has 13 amino acids. In germline, CDR1 is SNHLY, CDR2 FYNNEI. V shed 4 bases, J shed 4 bases, and the junction held 0 bases outside the gene matches. Sample: peripheral blood. The sequence was obtained from a human donor in a cohort sampled during active COVID-19. This chain joins TRBV2 and TRBJ1-5, with 8 positions matching TRBD1. CDR3: CASSGTGNQPQHF. For the CDR3, the DNA is TGTGCCAGCAGTGGGACAGGGAATCAGCCCCAGCATTTT.